A selection of T cell receptor beta chains follows, all from one sample in a study of control samples from healthy donors and cancer patients. Profiling relied on immunoSEQ multiplex PCR, and the TCRdb table lists in-frame clones only, not all of them. The sample records more than 95,000 clones, 83% being singletons. The sequenced sample consisted of blood. These receptors were taken from a woman between 50 and 59 years old in good health. The CDR3 runs from the conserved cysteine through the conserved F or W. Fields, in order: J gene, D gene, clone size, V gene, CDR3 protein, CDR3 DNA. The D gene is left open where the match is weak. Only some rows state a clone size, as once, few, many or a class for expanded clones.

J: TRBJ1-1
D: .
size: .
V: TRBV11-3
CDR3: CASSFRDTEAFF
DNA: TGTGCCAGCAGCTTCCGGGACACTGAAGCTTTCTTT

J: TRBJ1-6
D: .
size: .
V: TRBV5-6
CDR3: CASSFYGSRGVSPLHF
DNA: TGTGCCAGCAGCTTTTATGGATCGAGAGGCGTTTCACCCCTCCACTTT

J: TRBJ2-5
D: .
size: .
V: TRBV15
CDR3: CATSRDRVMETQYF
DNA: TGTGCCACCAGCAGAGACAGGGTAATGGAGACCCAGTACTTC

J: TRBJ2-2
D: TRBD2
size: once
V: TRBV18
CDR3: CASSLTAGGENTGELFF
DNA: TGTGCCAGCTCACTCACAGCGGGGGGAGAGAACACCGGGGAGCTGTTTTTT

J: TRBJ1-1
D: .
size: .
V: TRBV6-6
CDR3: CASSSEAFF
DNA: TGTGCCAGCAGTTCGGAAGCTTTCTTT

J: TRBJ1-5
D: .
size: .
V: TRBV7-9
CDR3: CASSANAAHPQHF
DNA: TGTGCCAGCAGCGCAAACGCAGCACACCCCCAGCATTTT

J: TRBJ1-1
D: .
size: .
V: TRBV2
CDR3: CASSVGRAAEAFF
DNA: TGTGCCAGCAGTGTTGGCAGGGCCGCTGAAGCTTTCTTT

J: TRBJ2-3
D: .
size: once
V: TRBV5-1
CDR3: CASSLEGRQAGEDTQYF
DNA: TGCGCCAGCAGCTTGGAGGGGAGACAGGCTGGTGAAGATACGCAGTATTTT

J: TRBJ1-2
D: .
size: .
V: TRBV28
CDR3: CASTNSYGYTF
DNA: TGTGCCAGCACCAACTCGTATGGCTACACCTTC

J: TRBJ1-1
D: .
size: .
V: TRBV9
CDR3: CASSPGGYTEAFF
DNA: TGTGCCAGCAGCCCCGGGGGGTACACTGAAGCTTTCTTT

J: TRBJ2-7
D: TRBD1
size: .
V: TRBV6-2/TRBV6-3
CDR3: CASSPQGYEQYF
DNA: TGTGCCAGCAGTCCACAGGGGTACGAGCAGTACTTC

J: TRBJ1-1
D: .
size: .
V: TRBV5-1
CDR3: CASSLEGGARITEAFF
DNA: TGCGCCAGCAGCTTGGAAGGGGGGGCGCGGATCACTGAAGCTTTCTTT

J: TRBJ2-1
D: TRBD2
size: .
V: TRBV19
CDR3: CASSYGLAGEQFF
DNA: TGTGCCAGTAGTTACGGACTAGCGGGTGAGCAGTTCTTC

J: TRBJ1-6
D: .
size: .
V: TRBV14
CDR3: CASSINTNSPLHF
DNA: TGTGCCAGCAGCATAAACACCAATTCACCCCTCCACTTT

J: TRBJ1-6
D: .
size: .
V: TRBV18
CDR3: CASSPEKRDNSPLHF
DNA: TGTGCCAGCTCACCAGAGAAAAGGGATAATTCACCCCTCCACTTT

J: TRBJ1-5
D: .
size: .
V: TRBV5-6
CDR3: CASSSDKSNQPQHF
DNA: TGTGCCAGCAGCTCCGACAAGTCAAATCAGCCCCAGCATTTT

J: TRBJ2-7
D: TRBD1
size: .
V: TRBV9
CDR3: CASSEQGQSREQYF
DNA: TGTGCCAGCAGCGAACAGGGACAGTCTAGGGAGCAGTACTTC

J: TRBJ1-5
D: TRBD1
size: .
V: TRBV15
CDR3: CATQPGQGAVQPQHF
DNA: TGTGCCACGCAGCCGGGACAGGGGGCAGTTCAGCCCCAGCATTTT

J: TRBJ1-5
D: TRBD1
size: few
V: TRBV27
CDR3: CASSPGQGGNQPQHF
DNA: TGTGCCAGCAGTCCCGGACAGGGGGGGAACCAGCCCCAGCATTTT

J: TRBJ2-2
D: .
size: .
V: TRBV13
CDR3: CASSSPGDTGELFF
DNA: TGTGCCAGCAGCTCCCCAGGGGACACCGGGGAGCTGTTTTTT

J: TRBJ2-1
D: .
size: .
V: TRBV20-1
CDR3: CSASRGSLNNEQFF
DNA: TGCAGTGCTAGTCGAGGGAGTTTGAACAATGAGCAGTTCTTC

J: TRBJ1-2
D: TRBD1
size: .
V: TRBV4-2
CDR3: CASSQGQETNYGYTF
DNA: TGTGCCAGCAGCCAGGGACAGGAGACTAACTATGGCTACACCTTC

J: TRBJ2-5
D: TRBD2
size: .
V: TRBV20-1
CDR3: CSASIPSGGGQETQYF
DNA: TGCAGTGCTAGTATACCTAGCGGGGGGGGACAAGAGACCCAGTACTTC

J: TRBJ2-5
D: TRBD1
size: .
V: TRBV24-1
CDR3: CATSDLLGGQGDQETQYF
DNA: TGTGCCACCAGTGATTTGCTGGGGGGACAGGGGGATCAAGAGACCCAGTACTTC

J: TRBJ2-1
D: TRBD1
size: .
V: TRBV6-2/TRBV6-3
CDR3: CASSYPGQGNNEQFF
DNA: TGTGCCAGCAGTTACCCGGGACAGGGGAACAATGAGCAGTTCTTC

J: TRBJ1-3
D: .
size: few
V: TRBV28
CDR3: CASSFNSGNTIYF
DNA: TGTGCCAGCAGTTTTAACTCTGGAAACACCATATATTTT

J: TRBJ2-7
D: .
size: .
V: TRBV5-1
CDR3: CASSSGDNDRGEQYF
DNA: TGCGCCAGCAGTTCCGGGGACAACGATCGAGGCGAGCAGTACTTC

J: TRBJ1-4
D: .
size: .
V: TRBV5-1
CDR3: CASSLAGQSNEKLFF
DNA: TGCGCCAGCAGCTTGGCTGGGCAGAGCAATGAAAAACTGTTTTTT

J: TRBJ2-7
D: .
size: .
V: TRBV6-4
CDR3: CASSDPLGINWSYEQYF
DNA: TGTGCCAGCAGTGATCCCCTCGGGATTAACTGGTCCTACGAGCAGTACTTC

J: TRBJ2-7
D: .
size: .
V: TRBV7-8
CDR3: CASSLARAAYEQYF
DNA: TGTGCCAGCAGCTTAGCTAGAGCGGCCTACGAGCAGTACTTC

J: TRBJ2-4
D: TRBD2
size: .
V: TRBV6-2/TRBV6-3
CDR3: CASSYAGGDGKNIQYF
DNA: TGTGCCAGCAGTTACGCCGGGGGGGACGGCAAAAACATTCAGTACTTC

J: TRBJ1-3
D: .
size: .
V: TRBV7-2
CDR3: CASSLSDSGNTIYF
DNA: TGTGCCAGCAGCTTATCGGACTCTGGAAACACCATATATTTT

J: TRBJ1-2
D: .
size: .
V: TRBV19
CDR3: CASSISPNYGYTF
DNA: TGTGCCAGTAGTATTAGCCCTAACTATGGCTACACCTTC

J: TRBJ2-5
D: TRBD2
size: few
V: TRBV28
CDR3: CASSLISSGGKETQYF
DNA: TGTGCCAGCAGTTTAATTTCTAGCGGGGGGAAAGAGACCCAGTACTTC

J: TRBJ1-2
D: .
size: .
V: TRBV19
CDR3: CASSHRAAGYTF
DNA: TGTGCCAGTAGTCACAGGGCGGCTGGCTACACCTTC

J: TRBJ2-7
D: TRBD2
size: .
V: TRBV29-1
CDR3: CSAIVLAGVGEQYF
DNA: TGCAGCGCCATTGTACTAGCGGGAGTTGGTGAGCAGTACTTC

J: TRBJ2-7
D: .
size: .
V: TRBV4-1
CDR3: CASSQVAGANYEQYF
DNA: TGCGCCAGCAGCCAAGTAGCAGGGGCTAACTACGAGCAGTACTTC

J: TRBJ1-2
D: .
size: .
V: TRBV19
CDR3: CASSSGLSFYGYTF
DNA: TGTGCCAGTAGTTCCGGACTGAGTTTCTATGGCTACACCTTC

J: TRBJ2-5
D: .
size: .
V: TRBV2
CDR3: CASSEANLLETQYF
DNA: TGTGCCAGCAGTGAAGCGAACCTTTTGGAGACCCAGTACTTC

J: TRBJ2-6
D: .
size: .
V: TRBV5-4
CDR3: CASSLPFHSGANVLTF
DNA: TGTGCCAGCAGCTTGCCCTTCCACTCTGGGGCCAACGTCCTGACTTTC

J: TRBJ1-2
D: .
size: few
V: TRBV10-2
CDR3: CASSPGTGPNGYTF
DNA: TGCGCCAGCAGCCCCGGGACGGGCCCGAATGGCTACACCTTC

J: TRBJ1-1
D: .
size: .
V: TRBV12-3/TRBV12-4
CDR3: CASSLEQTGTAFF
DNA: TGTGCCAGCAGTTTAGAACAAACAGGGACTGCTTTCTTT

J: TRBJ2-3
D: TRBD2
size: once
V: TRBV4-2
CDR3: CASSQEPRLAGLGDTQYF
DNA: TGTGCCAGCAGCCAAGAACCCCGACTAGCGGGGCTTGGAGATACGCAGTATTTT

J: TRBJ2-3
D: TRBD2
size: .
V: TRBV6-5
CDR3: CASSQRGGQGDTQYF
DNA: TGTGCCAGCAGTCAGCGGGGGGGCCAGGGGGATACGCAGTATTTT

J: TRBJ2-5
D: .
size: .
V: TRBV10-3
CDR3: CAINQGFQETQYF
DNA: TGTGCCATCAATCAAGGGTTCCAAGAGACCCAGTACTTC

J: TRBJ2-2
D: .
size: .
V: TRBV4-2
CDR3: CASSQDSRSTGELFF
DNA: TGTGCCAGCAGCCAAGATTCGCGGTCGACCGGGGAGCTGTTTTTT

J: TRBJ1-5
D: .
size: .
V: TRBV2
CDR3: CASSERQGLNQPQHF
DNA: TGTGCCAGCAGTGAACGGCAGGGCCTCAATCAGCCCCAGCATTTT

J: TRBJ2-2
D: .
size: .
V: TRBV20-1
CDR3: CSASVGYTGELFF
DNA: TGCAGTGCTAGTGTCGGGTACACCGGGGAGCTGTTTTTT

J: TRBJ2-7
D: .
size: .
V: TRBV2
CDR3: CASSEFHAYEQYF
DNA: TGTGCCAGCAGTGAATTCCACGCCTACGAGCAGTACTTC